A single sample is the source of the 20 T cell receptor beta chains below, sequenced in a study of cytotoxic CD8 clonotypes in ibrutinib-treated CLL. Profiling relied on immunoSEQ multiplex PCR, and the TCRdb table lists in-frame clones only, not all of them. The sample has around 330,000 clones; 60% to 80% are singletons. Sample: PBMCs, taken after 36 months of ibrutinib treatment. The source is a human donor with chronic lymphocytic leukemia.

DNA for the CDR3: TGTGCCAGCAGGGCCGGACAGGGTACTGAAGCTTTCTTT. Its protein is CASRAGQGTEAFF. The genes are TRBV6-5 and TRBJ1-1, with 8 nucleotides matching TRBD1. CDR1 and CDR2 (germline): MNHEY, SVGAGI. The V segment lost 6 bases and the J segment 5 bases; nucleotides outside the gene matches: 5. The CDR3 is 13 residues long.

This CDR3 is CASSLMGEANEQFF. The CDR3, as DNA: TGTGCCAGCAGCTTAATGGGGGAAGCCAATGAGCAGTTCTTC. The chain combines TRBV7-3 with TRBJ2-1, with D perhaps matching TRBD1 or TRBD2 (5 bases each). V gave up 1 base and J gave up 6 bases, with 10 bases separating them. There are 14 residues in the CDR3. CDR1 SGHTA and CDR2 FQGTGA come from the germline V gene.

The rearrangement links TRBV4-2 to TRBJ2-7, with no clear D. Trimming cost V 4 bases and J 1 base, with 20 bases left between them. CDR3 length: 17 amino acids. The germline CDR1 and CDR2 sequences are LGHNA and YNFKEQ. The CDR3 DNA is TGTGCCAGCAGCCCAATCCTCCCAGGAAAGCTTTCCTACGAGCAGTACTTC. Translation gives CASSPILPGKLSYEQYF.

This chain connects TRBV10-3 to TRBJ2-7; 7 positions match TRBD2. From germline, CDR1 is ENHRY and CDR2 SYGVKD. V shed 6 bases, J shed 3 bases, and the junction held 11 bases outside the gene matches. The CDR3 consists of 15 residues. The CDR3 DNA is TGTGCCATCAGGACTTATAAGCGGGAACACTACGAGCAGTACTTC. It translates to CAIRTYKREHYEQYF.

Details on this clone: In the same sample, other DNA sequences code for this CDR3. The chain joins TRBV7-3 to TRBJ2-3; D not resolved. Per germline, CDR1 SGHTA and CDR2 FQGTGA. V dropped 2 bases and J dropped 0 bases, with 6 bases sitting between them. The CDR3 is 14 residues long. CDR3: CASSLAGSTDTQYF. The CDR3 nucleotides read TGTGCCAGCAGCTTAGCAGGAAGCACAGATACGCAGTATTTT.

The chain joins TRBV19 to TRBJ2-1, with 9 bases fitting TRBD1. CDR1 and CDR2 from the germline V gene are LNHDA and SQIVND (reference sequence). The CDR3 is 14 amino acids. Trimming removed 7 bases from V and 6 bases from J; junction bases left unmatched: 7. CDR3 sequence: CASKQGAVFNEQFF. The CDR3 nucleotides are TGTGCCAGTAAACAGGGGGCGGTTTTCAATGAGCAGTTCTTC. The variable domain in full, with the rest retrieved from reference TRBV19 and TRBJ2-1, is DGGITQSPKYLFRKEGQNVTLSCEQNLNHDAMYWYRQDPGQGLRLIYYSQIVNDFQKGDIAEGYSVSREKKESFPLTVTSAQKNPTAFYLCASKQGAVFNEQFFGPGTRLTVL.

This clone was found once. The chain uses TRBV10-3 and TRBJ2-7; D remains ambiguous. The V end was cut by 2 bases, the J end by 3 bases, with 8 bases between. Germline V gene sequence: CDR1 ENHRY, CDR2 SYGVKD. CDR3 length equals 13 residues. CDR3 bases: TGTGCCATCAGTGAGACCCTCCGCTACGAGCAGTACTTC. This translates into CAISETLRYEQYF.

V gene TRBV27 combines with J gene TRBJ1-5; D gene ambiguous. CDR3 length equals 14 residues. In germline, CDR1 is MNHEY, CDR2 SMNVEV (reference sequence). Trimming took off 4 bases at V and 3 bases at J, with 10 bases between the two ends. CDR3: CASSWTGINQPQHF. CDR3 DNA sequence: TGTGCCAGCAGTTGGACCGGGATCAATCAGCCCCAGCATTTT.

V usage is TRBV18 and J usage is TRBJ2-7; either TRBD1 or TRBD2 may supply D (5 bases each). From germline, CDR1 is KGHSH and CDR2 LQKENI. V shed 2 bases and J shed 4 bases, with 12 bases lying between them. This CDR3 region has 14 residues. CDR3 region: CASSPSGTGYEQYF. DNA for the CDR3: TGTGCCAGCTCACCATCGGGGACGGGATACGAGCAGTACTTC.

Note on this clone: Other DNA sequences in this sample translate to the same CDR3. The chain couples TRBV11-3 to TRBJ2-1, with 11 nucleotides matching TRBD2. V shed 3 bases and J 4 bases; nucleotides not matched to a gene: 2. From germline, CDR1 is SGHNT and CDR2 YENEEA. The CDR3 runs to 15 residues. The CDR3, as DNA: TGTGCCAGCAGCTTGGGGACTAGCGGATACAATGAGCAGTTCTTC. It yields the protein CASSLGTSGYNEQFF.

In this sample, this clone turned up a few times. The V call is TRBV6-1, the J call TRBJ2-6; D possibly corresponds to TRBD2 (5 bases). The CDR3 runs to 16 residues. Deletions cut 3 bases from V and 1 base from J, with 10 bases between. CDR1 is MNHNS, CDR2 SASEGT, per germline. In DNA form, the CDR3 reads TGTGCCAGCAGTGACCGGACGGGGTCTGGGGCCAACGTCCTGACTTTC. The encoded protein is CASSDRTGSGANVLTF.

This rearrangement joins TRBV27 to TRBJ2-1; perhaps TRBD2 as D (6 bases). This CDR3 comprises 15 residues. Trimming removed 5 bases from V and 3 bases from J, with 14 bases in between. Per germline, CDR1 MNHEY and CDR2 SMNVEV (reference sequence). CDR3 in amino acids: CASSAGPGNYNEQFF. The CDR3 DNA sequence: TGTGCCAGCAGTGCGGGACCAGGAAACTACAATGAGCAGTTCTTC.

This clone has just one count. The chain carries TRBV7-3 and TRBJ2-3; D may be TRBD1 or TRBD2 (5 bases each). Germline CDR1 and CDR2: SGHTA and FQGTGA. V was shortened by 5 bases and J by 4 bases, with 13 bases between the two germline ends. This CDR3 comprises 14 residues. The CDR3 loop reads CASSLDRGADTQYF. The CDR3 DNA sequence: TGTGCCAGCAGCCTAGACAGAGGGGCAGATACGCAGTATTTT. The full variable domain, rest sourced from reference TRBV7-3 and TRBJ2-3, is GAGVSQTPSNKVTEKGKYVELRCDPISGHTALYWYRQSLGQGPEFLIYFQGTGAADDSGLPNDRFFAVRPEGSVSTLKIQRTERGDSAVYLCASSLDRGADTQYFGPGTRLTVL.

The chain combines TRBV29-1 with TRBJ2-1; no definite D call. Germline CDR1 reads SQVTM; CDR2 reads ANQGSEA. The CDR3 is 14 residues long. V was pared by 7 bases and J by 3 bases, with 16 bases between. This CDR3 is CSARTDTLYNEQFF. CDR3 nucleotides: TGCAGCGCTCGGACCGACACTCTCTACAATGAGCAGTTCTTC.

This chain connects TRBV10-1 to TRBJ1-1; D is possibly TRBD1 (5 bases). Germline V gives CDR1 WNHNN, CDR2 SYGVQD (reference sequence). Trimming shortened V by 5 bases and J by 5 bases, and 15 bases separated the two germline ends. The CDR3 spans 14 residues. CDR3 in amino acids: CASSSSRVMTEAFF. The CDR3 nucleotides read TGCGCCAGCAGTTCAAGCAGGGTTATGACTGAAGCTTTCTTT.

This chain joins TRBV10-2 and TRBJ1-2, with TRBD1 matching over 8 bases. The CDR3 has 13 residues. The germline gives CDR1 WSHSY, CDR2 SAAADI. V gave up 6 bases and J gave up 4 bases; unmatched junction bases: 4. CDR3 loop: CASSPDRGYGYTF. CDR3 sequence (DNA): TGCGCCAGCAGCCCCGACAGGGGCTATGGCTACACCTTC.

The chain carries TRBV28 and TRBJ2-3; no definite D call. The germline V gene has CDR1 MDHEN and CDR2 SYDVKM. The CDR3 contains 19 residues. Trimming took 1 base from V and 1 from J, leaving 21 bases between them. For the CDR3, the DNA is TGTGCCAGCAGTTTATTCTCGGCTCTTGGGCTGCCGGGCACAGATACGCAGTATTTT. It is translated as CASSLFSALGLPGTDTQYF.

This chain joins TRBV6-4 and TRBJ1-2, with D possibly matching TRBD1 (6 bases). This CDR3 spans 13 amino acids. V dropped 2 bases and J dropped 7 bases, with 11 bases sitting between them. Germline-derived CDR1 and CDR2 are MRHNA and SNTAGT. DNA for the CDR3: TGTGCCAGCAGTGACGAAGGCAGGGGTGGCTACACCTTC. It is translated as CASSDEGRGGYTF.

This clone was observed a handful of times. This chain connects TRBV29-1 to TRBJ1-1; possible D gene TRBD1, 5 bases. CDR3 length equals 13 residues. Germline values: CDR1 SQVTM, CDR2 ANQGSEA. V dropped 7 bases and J dropped 0 bases, with 12 bases sitting between them. For the CDR3, the DNA is TGCAGCGCGATGGGGCGGATGAACACTGAAGCTTTCTTT. Translated, it gives CSAMGRMNTEAFF.

This chain connects TRBV19 to TRBJ1-5; maybe TRBD1 (6 bases). The V end lost 4 bases, the J end lost 3 bases, and 10 bases lay between the germline ends. The CDR3 is made up of 14 amino acids. Germline CDR1 reads LNHDA; CDR2 reads SQIVND (reference sequence). The CDR3: CASSTHRVNQPQHF. The CDR3 DNA follows: TGTGCCAGTAGTACACACAGGGTCAATCAGCCCCAGCATTTT.